A selection of T cell receptor beta chains follows, all from one sample in a study of blood T cell repertoires in COVID-19. TCRdb keeps only in-frame clones here, not all; method: immunoSEQ multiplex PCR. The sample lists about 150,000 clones, more than 75% occurring once. The specimen was peripheral blood. All receptors come from a human donor with acute or convalescent COVID-19. The donor label of this sample is uncertain. Each CDR3 is given with its conserved first and last residue. The D gene is left open where the match is weak. Size values are once, few and many counts, or a class for expanded clones, and some rows have none.

- | - | TRBJ2-1 | TRBV19 | TGTGCCAGTAGTGCCGACAGGAGCTCCTACAATGAGCAGTTCTTC | CASSADRSSYNEQFF
few | TRBD1 | TRBJ1-1 | TRBV7-8 | TGTGCCAGCAGCTTAAGACAGGGTTCCACTGAAGCTTTCTTT | CASSLRQGSTEAFF
- | - | TRBJ1-2 | TRBV7-9 | TGTGCCAGCAGCTTAGGAGGCTTTGATGGCTACACCTTC | CASSLGGFDGYTF
once | TRBD1 | TRBJ1-2 | TRBV19 | TGTGCCAGTAGTAACCAAGAGATCGGGACAGGGGTTCCGAACTATGGCTACACCTTC | CASSNQEIGTGVPNYGYTF
once | - | TRBJ2-3 | TRBV15 | TGTGCCACCAGCAGAGATACCAGGGGAGCCACAGATACGCAGTATTTT | CATSRDTRGATDTQYF
- | - | TRBJ2-3 | TRBV11-3 | TGTGCCAGCAGCCGCCGGAGGGGCGGGTTAGGCACAGATACGCAGTATTTT | CASSRRRGGLGTDTQYF
- | - | TRBJ1-5 | TRBV7-2 | TGTGCCAGCAGCTTAGCGGGTAGCACCCAGCCCCAGCATTTT | CASSLAGSTQPQHF
- | - | TRBJ2-1 | TRBV5-1 | TGCGCCAGCAGCTTGGCCAGGGTTGAGCAGTTCTTC | CASSLARVEQFF
- | - | TRBJ2-7 | TRBV7-8 | TGTGCCAGCAGCTTTAGCGGACCGGTAGAGGAGCAGTACTTC | CASSFSGPVEEQYF
- | - | TRBJ2-7 | TRBV20-1 | TGCAGCGTAAGCAGGGGCTACGAGCAGTACTTC | CSVSRGYEQYF
- | - | TRBJ1-1 | TRBV18 | TGTGCCAGCTCACCCGAGAGAAACACTGAAGCTTTCTTT | CASSPERNTEAFF
- | TRBD1 | TRBJ1-2 | TRBV4-1 | TGCGCCAGCAGCCAAACCTGGACAGGGATGGACTATGGCTACACCTTC | CASSQTWTGMDYGYTF
- | TRBD1 | TRBJ1-2 | TRBV3-1/TRBV3-2 | TGTGCCAGCAGCACCCGGGACAGAGTTCGGGGCTACACCTTC | CASSTRDRVRGYTF
- | TRBD2 | TRBJ2-5 | TRBV11-2 | TGTGCCAGCAGCTCGGGGGGACTTGTAGAGACCCAGTACTTC | CASSSGGLVETQYF
- | - | TRBJ1-2 | TRBV5-3 | TGTGCCAGAAGCTTGGGGCAGAACTATGGCTACACCTTC | CARSLGQNYGYTF
- | TRBD1 | TRBJ1-1 | TRBV7-9 | TGTGCCAGCAGCTTGGGGACAGAGAACACTGAAGCTTTCTTT | CASSLGTENTEAFF